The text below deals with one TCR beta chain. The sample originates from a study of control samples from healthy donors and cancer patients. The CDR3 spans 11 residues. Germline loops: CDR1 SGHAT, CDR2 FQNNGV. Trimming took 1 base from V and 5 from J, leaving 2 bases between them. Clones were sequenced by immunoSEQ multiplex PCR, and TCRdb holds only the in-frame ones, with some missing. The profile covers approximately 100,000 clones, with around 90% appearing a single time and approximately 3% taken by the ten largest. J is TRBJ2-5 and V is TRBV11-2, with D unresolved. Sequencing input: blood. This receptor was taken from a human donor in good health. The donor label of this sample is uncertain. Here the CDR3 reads CASSLAETQYF. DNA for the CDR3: TGTGCCAGCAGCTTAGCGGAGACCCAGTACTTC.